Below are 10 T cell receptor beta chains sequenced from a single sample in a study of T-cell reconstitution after alpha-beta-depleted transplantation in children. Preparation of the TCRbeta library involved a method that used unique molecular identifiers. TCRdb processed the PCR reads anew with MiXCR; each CDR3 protein has one entry. This sample has about 350,000 distinct CDR3 sequences; roughly 17% occur once, and the top ten carry about 41%. Sequencing was performed on PBMCs, mostly from graft donor cells, taken 360 days after TCRalphabeta/CD19-depleted stem cell transplant. These receptors originate from a male patient under 10 years old who had a stem cell transplant for acute lymphoblastic leukemia, so the T cells may come from the graft donor.

V usage is TRBV7-9 and J usage is TRBJ2-1; 14 nucleotides match TRBD2. CDR3 size: 16 residues. The V gene end was trimmed by 4 bases and the J gene end by 5 bases; junction bases not matched to a gene: 4. Germline assignment: CDR1 SEHNR and CDR2 FQNEAQ (reference sequence). The CDR3 region is CASSSRTSGRHNEQFF. In nucleotides, the CDR3 is TGTGCCAGCAGCTCGAGGACTAGCGGGAGGCACAATGAGCAGTTCTTC. The full variable domain, rest sourced from reference TRBV7-9 and TRBJ2-1, is DTGVSQNPRHKITKRGQNVTFRCDPISEHNRLYWYRQTLGQGPEFLTYFQNEAQLEKSRLLSDRFSAERPKGSFSTLEIQRTEQGDSAMYLCASSSRTSGRHNEQFFGPGTRLTVL.

This rearrangement joins TRBV12-3 or TRBV12-4 to TRBJ2-7; the match to TRBD1 covers 11 bases. This CDR3 is built from 15 residues. Trimming removed 4 bases from V and 5 bases from J; junction bases left unmatched: 7. CDR3 coding DNA: TGTGCCAGCAGTTCCCAGACGGACAGGGGGCACGAGCAGTACTTC. It codes for CASSSQTDRGHEQYF.

The J gene is TRBJ2-3, the V gene TRBV30; D unclear. Trimming stripped 1 base from V and 4 bases from J, with 9 bases between. CDR1 and CDR2 (germline): GTSNPN, SVGIG (reference sequence). This CDR3 spans 13 amino acids. CDR3 nucleotides: TGTGCCTGGAGTGGGAAAAGCCCAGATACGCAGTATTTT. Amino acids: CAWSGKSPDTQYF. Filled out from reference TRBV30 and TRBJ2-3, the complete variable domain reads SQTIHQWPATLVQPVGSPLSLECTVEGTSNPNLYWYRQAAGRGLQLLFYSVGIGQISSEVPQNLSASRPQDRQFILSSKKLLLSDSGFYLCAWSGKSPDTQYFGPGTRLTVL.

This clonotype has a handful of counts. The chain carries TRBV20-1 and TRBJ2-3; 8 bases align to TRBD2. Looked up from germline, CDR1 is DFQATT and CDR2 is SNEGSKA (reference sequence). V dropped 5 bases and J dropped 3; count of bases not matched to a gene: 7. This CDR3 has 14 amino acids. Here the CDR3 DNA reads TGCAGTGCTCTGGGACTAGTCGGTACAGATACGCAGTATTTT. Protein sequence: CSALGLVGTDTQYF.

V and J are TRBV10-1 and TRBJ2-5; 8 bases agree with TRBD1. This CDR3 has 12 amino acids. From germline, CDR1 is WNHNN and CDR2 SYGVQD (reference sequence). CDR3 in DNA: TGCGAAACCCCGGGACAGGAGGAGACCCAGTACTTC. Translation: CETPGQEETQYF.

The table lists this clonotype with many counts. The V and J genes are TRBV3-1 and TRBJ2-7, with a tentative D call TRBD2 (6 bases). Trimming pared 3 bases from V and 6 bases from J, leaving 12 bases between. CDR1 and CDR2 from the germline V gene are LGHDT and YNNKEL (reference sequence). The CDR3 extends over 13 amino acids. CDR3: CASSQGQGGEQYF. The CDR3, as DNA: TGTGCCAGCAGCCAGGGGCAGGGAGGCGAGCAGTACTTC.

Many counts were recorded for this clonotype. The V and J genes are TRBV12-1 and TRBJ2-1; the DNA was not compared with TRBD1, the D call given in the table. TRBV12-1 is classified as a pseudogene. This CDR3 region has 14 residues. CDR3 protein: CASSLLQGRQEQFF. The CDR3, as DNA: TGTGCCAGCAGCTTACTACAGGGGCGGCAGGAGCAGTTCTTC.

The V call is TRBV19, the J call TRBJ2-7, with TRBD1 matching over 9 bases. Germline V gene data show CDR1 as LNHDA and CDR2 as SQIVND (reference sequence). Germline trimming cut 0 bases from V and 1 base from J; bases unmatched to any gene: 16. There are 20 residues in the CDR3. DNA of the CDR3: TGTGCCAGTAGTATAGATTGCCGACCCCACAGGGGGCGAACATCCTACGAGCAGTACTTC. It encodes CASSIDCRPHRGRTSYEQYF.

This clonotype was picked up many times. The V call is TRBV12-3 or TRBV12-4, the J call TRBJ1-4, with D possibly TRBD1 on 5 matching bases. Trimming took off 7 bases at V and 3 bases at J, with 15 bases between the two ends. The CDR3 extends over 15 amino acids. The DNA for the CDR3 is TGTGCCAGCACTCTCGGGGCAGGGCCTAATGAAAAACTGTTTTTT. This sequence encodes CASTLGAGPNEKLFF.

This clonotype was counted between two and nine times. The rearrangement joins TRBV12-3 or TRBV12-4 to TRBJ2-1, with D uncertain. The germline V and J ends were trimmed by 3 bases and 14 bases, with 11 bases remaining between them. This CDR3 is built from 11 residues. The CDR3 region is CASSFKGMEFF. As DNA, the CDR3 is TGTGCCAGCAGTTTTAAAGGGATGGAGTTCTTC.